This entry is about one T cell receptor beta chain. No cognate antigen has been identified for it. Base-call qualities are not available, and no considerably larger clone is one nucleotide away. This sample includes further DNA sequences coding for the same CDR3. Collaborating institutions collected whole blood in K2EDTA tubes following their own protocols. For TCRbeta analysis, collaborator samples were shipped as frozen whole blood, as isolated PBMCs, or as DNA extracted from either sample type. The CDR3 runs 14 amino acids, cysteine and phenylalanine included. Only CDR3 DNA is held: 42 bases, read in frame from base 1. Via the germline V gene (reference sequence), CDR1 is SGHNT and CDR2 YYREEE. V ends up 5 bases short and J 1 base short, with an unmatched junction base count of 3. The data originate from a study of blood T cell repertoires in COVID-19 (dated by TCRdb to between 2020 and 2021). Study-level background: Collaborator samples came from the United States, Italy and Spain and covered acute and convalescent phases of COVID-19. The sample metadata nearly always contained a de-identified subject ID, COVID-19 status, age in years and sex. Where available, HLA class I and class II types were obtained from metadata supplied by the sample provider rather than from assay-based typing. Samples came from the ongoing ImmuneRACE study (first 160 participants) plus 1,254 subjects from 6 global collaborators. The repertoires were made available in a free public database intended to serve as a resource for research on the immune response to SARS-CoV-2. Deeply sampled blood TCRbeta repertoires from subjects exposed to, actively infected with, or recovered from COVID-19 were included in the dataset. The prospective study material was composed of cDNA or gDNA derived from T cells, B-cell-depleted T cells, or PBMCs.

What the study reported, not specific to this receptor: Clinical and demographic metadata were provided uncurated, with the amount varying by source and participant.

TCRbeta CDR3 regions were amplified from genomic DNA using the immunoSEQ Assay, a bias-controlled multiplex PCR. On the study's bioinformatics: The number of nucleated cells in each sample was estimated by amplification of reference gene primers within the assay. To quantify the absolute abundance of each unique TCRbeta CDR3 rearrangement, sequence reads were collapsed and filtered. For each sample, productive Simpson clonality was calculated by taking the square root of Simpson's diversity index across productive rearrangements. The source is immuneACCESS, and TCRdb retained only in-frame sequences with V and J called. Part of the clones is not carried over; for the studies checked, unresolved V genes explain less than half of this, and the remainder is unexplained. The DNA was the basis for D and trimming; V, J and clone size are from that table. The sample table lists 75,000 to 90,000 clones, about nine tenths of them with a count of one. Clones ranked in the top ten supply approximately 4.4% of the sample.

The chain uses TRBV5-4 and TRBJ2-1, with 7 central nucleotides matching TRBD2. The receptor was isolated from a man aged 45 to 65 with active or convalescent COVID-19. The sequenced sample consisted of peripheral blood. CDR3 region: CASSGGGSYNEQFF. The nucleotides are TGTGCCAGCAGTGGCGGGGGATCCTACAATGAGCAGTTCTTC.